This TCR beta chain was retrieved from a study of T cell responses to AZD1222 COVID-19 vaccine. After removal of 5 bases from V and 6 bases from J, the junction contained 9 bases not matched to a gene. The CDR3 has 14 residues. Per germline, CDR1 SGHNT and CDR2 YENEEA. Turning to this clone: Its specificity is not known.

General study findings and limits: Repertoires in all cases were sampled only once the peak T cell response had passed.

Only in-frame clones appear in the TCRdb table, and some are missing; sequencing was by immunoSEQ multiplex PCR. The data hold around 70,000 clones, with roughly 85% observed a single time. This TCR derives from an adult who received the AZD1222 COVID-19 vaccine. The chain links TRBV11-3 to TRBJ1-1; 7 nucleotides agree with TRBD1. The sequenced sample was peripheral blood, obtained 28 days after the second AZD1222 dose. CDR3 DNA sequence: TGTGCCAGCAGCCCCGGACCGACAGGGCCTGAAGCTTTCTTT. Its protein product is CASSPGPTGPEAFF.